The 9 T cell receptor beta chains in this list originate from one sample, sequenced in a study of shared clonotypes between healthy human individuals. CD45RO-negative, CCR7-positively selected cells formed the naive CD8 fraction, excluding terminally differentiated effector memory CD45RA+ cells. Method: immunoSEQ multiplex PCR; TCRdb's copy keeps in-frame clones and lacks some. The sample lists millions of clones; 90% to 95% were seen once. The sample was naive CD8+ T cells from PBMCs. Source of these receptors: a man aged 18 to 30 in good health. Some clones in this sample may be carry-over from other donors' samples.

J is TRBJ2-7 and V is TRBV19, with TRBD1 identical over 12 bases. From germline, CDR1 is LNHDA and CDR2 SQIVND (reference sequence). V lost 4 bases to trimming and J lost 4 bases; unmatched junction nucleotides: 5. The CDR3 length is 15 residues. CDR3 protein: CASSTRDRGHYEQYF. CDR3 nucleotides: TGTGCCAGTAGTACCCGGGACAGGGGGCATTACGAGCAGTACTTC.

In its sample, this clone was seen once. The CDR3 loop reads CASSPYGVVGSANYGYTF. The CDR3, as DNA: TGTGCCAGCAGCCCTTACGGGGTAGTCGGCAGCGCTAACTATGGCTACACCTTC. V and J are TRBV7-2 and TRBJ1-2; D is uncertain. This CDR3 is built from 18 residues. V lost 5 bases and J lost 0, with 22 bases in between. Per the germline V gene, CDR1 is SGHTA and CDR2 is FQGNSA. Filled out from reference TRBV7-2 and TRBJ1-2, the complete variable domain reads GAGVSQSPSNKVTEKGKDVELRCDPISGHTALYWYRQSLGQGLEFLIYFQGNSAPDKSGLPSDRFSAERTGGSVSTLTIQRTQQEDSAVYLCASSPYGVVGSANYGYTFGSGTRLTVV.

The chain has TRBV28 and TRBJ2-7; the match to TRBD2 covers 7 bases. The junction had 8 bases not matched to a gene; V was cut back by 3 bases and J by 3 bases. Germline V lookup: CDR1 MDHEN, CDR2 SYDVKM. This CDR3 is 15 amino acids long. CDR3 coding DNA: TGTGCCAGCAGTTTGAGGTGGGAGGGCCGCTACGAGCAGTACTTC. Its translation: CASSLRWEGRYEQYF.

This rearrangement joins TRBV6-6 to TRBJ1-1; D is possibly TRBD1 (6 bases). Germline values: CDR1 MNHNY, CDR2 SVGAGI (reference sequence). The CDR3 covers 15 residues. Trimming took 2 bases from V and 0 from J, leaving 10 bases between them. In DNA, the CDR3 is TGTGCCAGCAGTTACGGGGGCAGAATGAACACTGAAGCTTTCTTT. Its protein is CASSYGGRMNTEAFF.

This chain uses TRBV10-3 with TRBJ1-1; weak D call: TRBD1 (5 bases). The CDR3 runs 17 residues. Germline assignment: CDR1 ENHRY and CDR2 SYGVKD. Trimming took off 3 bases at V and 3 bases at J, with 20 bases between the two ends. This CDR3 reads CAISDLMDRRGDTEAFF. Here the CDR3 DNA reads TGTGCCATCAGTGATTTAATGGACCGTAGGGGTGACACTGAAGCTTTCTTT.

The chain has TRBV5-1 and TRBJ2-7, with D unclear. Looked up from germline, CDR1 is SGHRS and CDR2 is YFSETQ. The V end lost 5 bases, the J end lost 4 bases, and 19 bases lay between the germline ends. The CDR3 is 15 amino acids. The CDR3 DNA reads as TGCGCCAGCAGGACCCTCTTCGATACCTCTTACGAGCAGTACTTC. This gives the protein CASRTLFDTSYEQYF.

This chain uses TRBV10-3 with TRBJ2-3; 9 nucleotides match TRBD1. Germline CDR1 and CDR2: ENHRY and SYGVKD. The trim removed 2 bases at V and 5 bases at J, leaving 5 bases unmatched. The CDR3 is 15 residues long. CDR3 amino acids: CAISEGTGGIDTQYF. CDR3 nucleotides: TGTGCCATCAGTGAGGGCACAGGGGGCATAGATACGCAGTATTTT.

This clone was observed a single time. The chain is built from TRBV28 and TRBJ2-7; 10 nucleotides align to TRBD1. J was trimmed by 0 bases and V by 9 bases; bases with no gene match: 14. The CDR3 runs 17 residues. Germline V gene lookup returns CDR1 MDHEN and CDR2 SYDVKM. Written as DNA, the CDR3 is TGTGCCAGTTTGGGACAGGGGTCATGGTATACCTCCTACGAGCAGTACTTC. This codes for CASLGQGSWYTSYEQYF.

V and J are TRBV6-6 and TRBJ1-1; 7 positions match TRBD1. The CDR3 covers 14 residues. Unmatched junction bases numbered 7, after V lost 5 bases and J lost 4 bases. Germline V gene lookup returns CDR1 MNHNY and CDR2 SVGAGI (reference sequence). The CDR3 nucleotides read TGTGCCAGCAGTGGACAGGTGGTAGGCACTGAAGCTTTCTTT. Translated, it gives CASSGQVVGTEAFF.